The clone carrying this T cell receptor (beta chain) was observed many times. Other DNA sequences in the sample encode the same CDR3. This sample is drawn from a study of shared clonotypes between healthy human individuals. Assay: immunoSEQ multiplex PCR; the TCRdb copy retains only in-frame clones and omits some. This table holds some 200,000 clones, 65% to 80% found once. The CDR3 is 16 residues long. V dropped 1 base and J dropped 0 bases, with 13 bases sitting between them. Free of recent acute infections or vaccinations, the donors were healthy HIV-negative adults. CD45RA+ naive and CD45RA-negative memory subsets were separated from CD4+ cells.

This receptor was obtained from a man in his thirties or forties in good health. This rearrangement joins TRBV23-1 to TRBJ2-7; no firm D call. TRBV23-1 is marked as an open reading frame, function uncertain. Material for sequencing was memory CD4+ T cells sorted from blood. The subset was: CD45RA-negative fraction. In DNA form, the CDR3 reads TGCGCCAGCAGTCAATTGCCTGGAGATAGCTCCTACGAGCAGTACTTC. Its protein product is CASSQLPGDSSYEQYF.